These 23 T cell receptor beta chains were sequenced from one sample in a study of blood T cell repertoires in COVID-19. The protocol was immunoSEQ multiplex PCR, while the TCRdb copy is restricted to in-frame clones and leaves out a portion. The profile shows roughly 290,000 clones, roughly 80% of them singletons. Sequenced material: peripheral blood. The receptors shown here come from an older person with COVID-19, enrolled during active disease.

The chain joins TRBV28 to TRBJ2-4; 8 bases are a match to TRBD2. The trim removed 4 bases at V and 0 bases at J, leaving 5 bases unmatched. Germline-derived CDR1 and CDR2 are MDHEN and SYDVKM. CDR3 length: 16 amino acids. The CDR3 sequence is CASSSLAGLAKNIQYF. As DNA, the CDR3 is TGTGCCAGCAGTTCATTAGCGGGATTAGCCAAAAACATTCAGTACTTC.

This chain uses TRBV7-9 with TRBJ1-5; TRBD1 matches at 8 bases. V dropped 5 bases and J dropped 2; count of bases not matched to a gene: 8. CDR1 and CDR2 (germline): SEHNR, FQNEAQ (reference sequence). The CDR3 covers 16 residues. This chain's CDR3 is CASSAGQGGRNQPQHF. The CDR3 nucleotides are TGTGCCAGCAGCGCCGGACAGGGCGGTCGCAATCAGCCCCAGCATTTT.

V usage is TRBV19 and J usage is TRBJ1-6; the match to TRBD1 covers 10 bases. Germline V CDR1 and CDR2: LNHDA, SQIVND (reference sequence). Trimming removed 3 bases from V and 10 bases from J; junction bases left unmatched: 3. The CDR3 runs 14 residues. The CDR3 loop is CASSIWDRGSPLHF. The DNA for the CDR3 is TGTGCCAGTAGTATTTGGGACAGGGGCTCACCCCTCCACTTT. The full variable domain, in which reference TRBV19 and TRBJ1-6 provide the parts outside the CDR3, is DGGITQSPKYLFRKEGQNVTLSCEQNLNHDAMYWYRQDPGQGLRLIYYSQIVNDFQKGDIAEGYSVSREKKESFPLTVTSAQKNPTAFYLCASSIWDRGSPLHFGNGTRLTVT.

The CDR3, as DNA: TGTGCCAGCAGCCCAGCCGGGGTGAACCAAGAGACCCAGTACTTC. This codes for CASSPAGVNQETQYF. The chain combines TRBV7-2 with TRBJ2-5, with D possibly TRBD2 on 5 matching bases. This CDR3 spans 15 amino acids. Germline CDR1 and CDR2: SGHTA and FQGNSA. The germline V and J ends were trimmed by 5 bases and 0 bases, with 13 bases remaining between them.

The chain employs TRBV10-3 and TRBJ1-1; D unresolved. In germline, CDR1 is ENHRY, CDR2 SYGVKD. Trimming removed 11 bases from V and 0 bases from J, with 13 bases in between. This CDR3 is built from 13 residues. For the CDR3, the DNA is TGTGCCGGGAGTATGACGATGAACACTGAAGCTTTCTTT. It translates to CAGSMTMNTEAFF.

V is TRBV5-1 and J is TRBJ2-5; TRBD2 matches 10 bases. The V gene's germline CDR1 is SGHRS and CDR2 YFSETQ. Losses at the gene ends were 0 bases for V and 2 bases for J; bases not matched to a gene: 1. This CDR3 contains 15 residues. This CDR3 reads CASSLASGGQETQYF. DNA of the CDR3: TGCGCCAGCAGCTTGGCTAGCGGGGGACAAGAGACCCAGTACTTC.

In nucleotides, the CDR3 is TGTGCCACCAGCAGGGACAGGGCGTACTATGGCTACACCTTC. Residues: CATSRDRAYYGYTF. V gene TRBV15 combines with J gene TRBJ1-2, with 8 positions matching TRBD1. The V gene end was trimmed by 3 bases and the J gene end by 3 bases; junction bases not matched to a gene: 3. CDR1 is LNHNV and CDR2 is YYDKDF in the germline V gene (reference sequence). The CDR3 is made up of 14 amino acids.

The chain employs TRBV11-2 and TRBJ2-7, with a tentative D call TRBD1 (6 bases). V lost 7 bases and J 2 bases, leaving 15 bases between the germline ends. The CDR3 extends over 14 amino acids. Germline CDR1 SGHAT, CDR2 FQNNGV. In DNA, the CDR3 is TGTGCCAGCACCTACAGGGCCACTACCTACGAGCAGTACTTC. This encodes CASTYRATTYEQYF.

The CDR3: CASRGTPREQYF. The CDR3 nucleotides read TGTGCCAGCAGAGGGACACCCAGAGAGCAGTACTTC. The chain couples TRBV27 to TRBJ2-7; D may be TRBD1 (6 bases). Trimming removed 6 bases at V and 7 bases at J, with 13 bases between. This CDR3 is built from 12 residues. CDR1 MNHEY and CDR2 SMNVEV come from the germline V gene (reference sequence).

This clone showed up just a few times. The chain recombines TRBV14 with TRBJ1-2; D is uncertain. The CDR3 contains 13 residues. V lost 4 bases and J lost 4, with 10 bases in between. Germline assignment: CDR1 SGHDN and CDR2 FVKESK. CDR3 in amino acids: CASSLGGPYGYTF. CDR3 nucleotide sequence: TGTGCCAGCAGCCTGGGCGGGCCCTATGGCTACACCTTC.

The rearrangement joins TRBV19 to TRBJ2-5, with D possibly matching TRBD2 (6 bases). The CDR3 sequence is 15 residues long. The germline V gene encodes CDR1 LNHDA and CDR2 SQIVND (reference sequence). V was clipped by 3 bases and J by 5 bases, with 16 bases between them. The CDR3 coding sequence is TGTGCCAGTAGTATCGGACTCACCAGCGGGGAGACCCAGTACTTC. This codes for CASSIGLTSGETQYF.

V gene TRBV11-1 combines with J gene TRBJ2-2; TRBD2 matches at 10 bases. Germline V lookup: CDR1 SGHAT, CDR2 FQDESV (reference sequence). V dropped 4 bases and J dropped 4; count of bases not matched to a gene: 6. This CDR3 has 16 residues. The CDR3 spells CASSSLAGSGTGELFF. In DNA form, the CDR3 reads TGTGCCAGCAGCTCACTAGCGGGAAGCGGCACCGGGGAGCTGTTTTTT.

The genes are TRBV5-1 and TRBJ2-1; 16 bases match TRBD2. Trimming cost V 4 bases and J 0 bases; bases outside gene matches: 4. Germline-derived CDR1 and CDR2 are SGHRS and YFSETQ. There are 18 residues in the CDR3. The CDR3 DNA follows: TGCGCCAGCAGCGCGGGACTAGCGGGGGGGCGCTCCTACAATGAGCAGTTCTTC. Its protein product is CASSAGLAGGRSYNEQFF. The full variable domain, in which reference TRBV5-1 and TRBJ2-1 provide the parts outside the CDR3, is KAGVTQTPRYLIKTRGQQVTLSCSPISGHRSVSWYQQTPGQGLQFLFEYFSETQRNKGNFPGRFSGRQFSNSRSEMNVSTLELGDSALYLCASSAGLAGGRSYNEQFFGPGTRLTVL.

The genes are TRBV2 and TRBJ2-2, with D possibly being TRBD2 (6 bases). The germline CDR1 and CDR2 sequences are SNHLY and FYNNEI. The CDR3 is 17 amino acids. The V gene lost 7 bases and the J gene lost 8 bases, with 26 bases spanning the gap. The CDR3 coding sequence is TGTGCCAGCACGGCGGTGGCGGACTACCGAAGGCTGGGGGAGCTGTTTTTT. Protein: CASTAVADYRRLGELFF.

This chain links TRBV19 with TRBJ2-2; 8 nucleotides agree with TRBD1. The CDR3 spans 14 residues. Germline V gene lookup returns CDR1 LNHDA and CDR2 SQIVND (reference sequence). V lost 9 bases and J lost 6; bases outside the gene matches: 9. The CDR3 region is CASRDRSLAGELFF. As DNA, the CDR3 is TGTGCCAGCAGGGACAGGAGTCTAGCCGGGGAGCTGTTTTTT.

The V call is TRBV29-1, the J call TRBJ1-1, with D unclear. The CDR3 has 12 amino acids. Trimming cost V 7 bases and J 5 bases, with 14 bases left between them. Germline values: CDR1 SQVTM, CDR2 ANQGSEA. CDR3 in amino acids: CSASDGETEAFF. In nucleotides, the CDR3 is TGCAGCGCCTCGGACGGGGAAACTGAAGCTTTCTTT. The entire variable domain, with the rest obtained from reference TRBV29-1 and TRBJ1-1, is as follows: SAVISQKPSRDICQRGTSLTIQCQVDSQVTMMFWYRQQPGQSLTLIATANQGSEATYESGFVIDKFPISRPNLTFSTLTVSNMSPEDSSIYLCSASDGETEAFFGQGTRLTVV.

This rearrangement joins TRBV5-1 to TRBJ2-5, with 8 positions matching TRBD2. This CDR3 spans 16 amino acids. CDR1 is SGHRS, CDR2 YFSETQ, per germline. V trimming: 0 bases; J trimming: 5 bases; junction bases outside the gene matches: 9. This CDR3 is CASSLDVAGRGETQYF. In nucleotides, the CDR3 is TGCGCCAGCAGCTTGGATGTAGCGGGACGGGGTGAGACCCAGTACTTC.

The chain combines TRBV11-2 with TRBJ2-7; the D gene is possibly TRBD1 (5 bases). CDR3 length: 13 residues. Germline-derived CDR1 and CDR2 are SGHAT and FQNNGV. V lost 5 bases and J lost 6, with 14 bases in between. The CDR3 loop reads CASSPIWQGEQYF. The CDR3 DNA follows: TGTGCCAGCAGCCCAATCTGGCAGGGCGAGCAGTACTTC.

This chain links TRBV7-9 with TRBJ1-4; no definite D call. The CDR3 extends over 16 amino acids. CDR1 SEHNR and CDR2 FQNEAQ come from the germline V gene (reference sequence). Trimming stripped 3 bases from V and 8 bases from J, with 19 bases between. CDR3 DNA: TGTGCCAGCAGCTTGTTTGGCGGCGGGGAGGGAGAAAAACTGTTTTTT. As protein: CASSLFGGGEGEKLFF.

V usage is TRBV27 and J usage is TRBJ2-3, with 12 bases identical to TRBD2. This CDR3 has 20 residues. In germline, CDR1 is MNHEY, CDR2 SMNVEV (reference sequence). The J segment lost 4 bases and the V segment lost 4 bases, leaving 18 bases of the junction unmatched. The CDR3 loop reads CASSSPSSGGALMPPDTQYF. The CDR3 coding sequence is TGTGCCAGCAGTTCCCCGTCTAGCGGGGGGGCTCTGATGCCCCCAGATACGCAGTATTTT.

The chain joins TRBV28 to TRBJ2-5; D gene unclear. V lost 3 bases, J lost 5 bases, and 10 bases lay in between. Germline assignment: CDR1 MDHEN and CDR2 SYDVKM. This CDR3 is 13 amino acids long. CDR3 sequence (DNA): TGTGCCAGCAGTTTCTCAAACTCCGAGACCCAGTACTTC. Translating gives CASSFSNSETQYF. Based on the CDR3 plus reference TRBV28 and TRBJ2-5, the full variable domain is DVKVTQSSRYLVKRTGEKVFLECVQDMDHENMFWYRQDPGLGLRLIYFSYDVKMKEKGDIPEGYSVSREKKERFSLILESASTNQTSMYLCASSFSNSETQYFGPGTRLLVL.

This sequence joins TRBV6-2 or TRBV6-3 and TRBJ2-2; 11 bases align to TRBD2. The CDR3 contains 19 residues. V shed 5 bases and J 3 bases; nucleotides not matched to a gene: 14. The V gene's germline CDR1 is MNHEY and CDR2 SVGEGT. The chain's CDR3 is CASSQSTSGSVRYTGELFF. In DNA form, the CDR3 reads TGTGCCAGCAGTCAATCAACTAGCGGGAGCGTGAGGTACACCGGGGAGCTGTTTTTT.

V gene TRBV11-3 combines with J gene TRBJ2-1, with 10 bases matching TRBD2. CDR1 SGHNT and CDR2 YENEEA come from the germline V gene. The CDR3 contains 14 residues. The junction had 6 bases not matched to a gene; V was cut back by 5 bases and J by 8 bases. In DNA form, the CDR3 reads TGTGCCAGCAGCCCCCAGCGGGAGGGGCATGAGCAGTTCTTC. Protein: CASSPQREGHEQFF.